This T cell receptor (beta chain) originates from a study of vaccination and CD4 T cells after COVID-19 (dated by TCRdb to the early 2020s). Study-level background: Convalescent patients had a positive SARS-CoV-2 result on nasal swab PCR, and of these patients, nine had mild disease and one had severe disease. Post-vaccine blood samples were taken a median of about 77 days after the second vaccine dose, with a range of roughly 14 to 241 days. Overlapping spike peptide pools from SARS-CoV-2 and from the common cold coronaviruses HCoV-NL63, HCoV-OC43 and HCoV-229E were used as culture stimuli. In control cultures, a CEFX viral epitope pool was used as positive control, an HIV-1 Nef peptide pool was used as negative control, or no peptide was added. Six males and four females were included in the convalescent cohort, with two Hispanic individuals, seven Caucasians, two Asians and one multiracial person represented. The spike-specific CD4+ TCR repertoire was compared before and after mRNA vaccination in over 9 COVID-19 convalescent patients and a handful of infection-naive healthy vaccine recipients. Two doses of either the Pfizer-BioNTech BNT162b2 vaccine (n=8) or the Moderna mRNA-1273 vaccine (n=2) were administered to participants. Post-COVID blood samples were collected from convalescent patients a median of approximately 100 days after diagnosis, with a range of about 35 to 170 days. Findings and caveats that apply to the study as a whole: The median number of SARS-CoV-2-reactive clonotypes rose from about 19 after infection to roughly 40 after vaccination, but the change was not significant. Relatively few convalescent patients were included in the study, and early timepoints after natural infection were not analyzed. Of the vaccine-specific clones found in convalescent patients, nearly all (304 of 307) were mono-reactive for SARS-CoV-2 spike instead of being cross-reactive with common cold coronaviruses. In convalescent patients, a median around 86% of post-vaccine SARS-CoV-2-reactive clones were detected only after vaccination, suggesting vaccine-specific priming.

The receptor library was made with PCR. At the Johns Hopkins FTIC core, DNA from the cultured CD4+ T cells underwent TCR sequencing with the Oncomine TCR Beta short-read assay. The QIAamp micro DNA kit was used to extract genomic DNA from the cultured CD4+ T cells. Oncomine TCR Beta libraries from cultured CD4+ T cells were pooled with unique dual indexes and sequenced on an Illumina iSeq 100. For the original study's pipeline: Non-productive sequences were filtered out, and CDR3s that did not start with C, did not end with F or W, or were shorter than 7 amino acids were discarded. The MANAFEST web application identified antigen-specific clonotypes by comparing peptide-stimulated wells against reference wells and other culture wells. Positive clones required FDR below 0.05, an odds ratio above 5, and productive frequency above 0.1% in at least two of three replicate wells. Clonotypes that were significantly expanded in both SARS-CoV-2 spike wells and at least one common cold coronavirus spike condition were defined as cross-reactive. Similarity between CDR3 sequences was evaluated in R version 3.6.1 using Levenshtein distances (stringdist) and unrooted phylogenetic trees (ape). Using fastp trimming at Q25 and MiXCR clonotype assembly, TCRdb reanalyzed the public sequencing data and kept in-frame beta chains. Each entry is one CDR3 protein sequence, shown with its most common DNA and genes. The V and J calls and clone size come from TCRdb's table, not from the authors' own analysis. In all, the sample holds roughly 12,000 distinct CDR3 sequences, and 70% to 80% of those were seen once. Together, the top ten hold about 24% of the sample.

Including the terminal cysteine and phenylalanine, the CDR3 comprises 17 residues. Only the CDR3 portion is preserved as DNA: 51 bases, with reading frame beginning at the first base. Taken from the germline V gene (reference sequence), the CDR1 and CDR2 loops are MNHEY and SMNVEV. Trimming removed 6 bases from V and 1 base from J; the gene matches leave 10 bases unexplained. This clonotype has only one observation. Its antigen remains undetermined. It has no much larger one-base neighbor in the sample; base qualities were not kept. A solitary read yields weak support. Taken with the paper, the label for treatment or condition translates to: approximately nine-day PBMC culture with coronavirus spike peptide pools or control peptides (ViraFEST assay). The ViraFEST assay, used in the study, expanded antigen-specific T cells with peptide pools and then identified the expanded clonotypes through TCR sequencing. The convalescent patients' positive SARS-CoV-2 PCR tests were from March to December 2020, which was before the Alpha, Beta and Delta variants emerged in the United States. Each well held 2.2 million or so PBMCs cultured in IMDM containing roughly 5% human AB serum and approximately 9.6 IU/ml IL-2, with roughly 10 ug/ml peptide pools added. Half of the culture medium was replaced with fresh IL-2-containing medium on days 3 and 7. After around 11 days of culture, CD4+ T cells were isolated by negative selection using the EasySep CD4+ T cell isolation kit. Ficoll-Paque Plus gradient centrifugation was used to isolate PBMCs from whole blood, and the isolated PBMCs were then either used fresh or cryopreserved at -140C. Triplicate wells were generally used for each culture condition.

Material: CD4+ T cells from blood, cultured in vitro. This sequence originates from a human donor who had recovered from COVID-19. The V and J genes are TRBV27 and TRBJ2-7; 12 central nucleotides agree with TRBD2. The sequenced DNA is TGTGCCAGCAGCAGGACTAGCGGGATTTCTGGATCCTACGAGCAGTACTTC. This translates into CASSRTSGISGSYEQYF.